Presented here are 21 T cell receptor beta chains from one specimen sequenced in a study of T cell clonotyping in hematopoietic cell transplantation. Data came from immunoSEQ multiplex PCR; TCRdb stores just in-frame clones and leaves some out. The sample has roughly 24,000 clones, 75% to 85% seen once; the top ten hold 24%. The time point is: recipient sample about 28 days before transplant, after cytoreduction. Sequences were derived from peripheral blood mononuclear cells, sampled before stem cell transplant. All receptors come from a woman aged 55-70 years with acute myeloid leukemia. Some clones in this sample may be carry-over from other donors' samples.

The count of this clone is one. The V call is TRBV6-5, the J call TRBJ1-1, with D maybe TRBD1 (5 bases). From germline, CDR1 is MNHEY and CDR2 SVGAGI. The CDR3 length is 16 residues. The V end lost 0 bases, the J end lost 3 bases, and 14 bases lay between the germline ends. CDR3 protein: CASSYSGALPDTEAFF. CDR3 coding DNA: TGTGCCAGCAGTTACTCTGGGGCTTTACCTGACACTGAAGCTTTCTTT.

This rearrangement joins TRBV6-6 to TRBJ1-1, with unresolved D. Trimming cost V 6 bases and J 1 base, with 18 bases left between them. Germline lookup yields CDR1 MNHNY and CDR2 SVGAGI (reference sequence). This CDR3 contains 16 residues. The CDR3 coding sequence is TGTGCCAGCAGCCCTACCCTGGCCCTCACGAACACTGAAGCTTTCTTT. Encoded protein: CASSPTLALTNTEAFF.

This chain joins TRBV6-6 and TRBJ2-1; 11 bases fit TRBD2. Germline V lookup: CDR1 MNHNY, CDR2 SVGAGI (reference sequence). V lost 4 bases and J lost 7; bases outside the gene matches: 6. CDR3 length equals 15 residues. The CDR3, as DNA: TGTGCCAGCAGTTTGACTAGCGGGGCCGGGAATGAGCAGTTCTTC. This sequence encodes CASSLTSGAGNEQFF.

This sequence joins TRBV19 and TRBJ1-3; D ambiguous. The V end was cut by 4 bases, the J end by 2 bases, with 6 bases between. CDR3 length: 13 amino acids. Germline CDR1 LNHDA, CDR2 SQIVND (reference sequence). The CDR3 DNA reads as TGTGCCAGTAGTAGGGGAACTGGAAACACCATATATTTT. Translation gives CASSRGTGNTIYF.

The chain joins TRBV5-6 to TRBJ1-2; the D gene is possibly TRBD1 (5 bases). Trimming removed 2 bases at V and 6 bases at J, with 17 bases between. Germline CDR1 is SGHDT and CDR2 is YYEEEE. The CDR3 length is 15 residues. CDR3 residues: CASSLGGRATDGYTF. The CDR3 nucleotides read TGTGCCAGCAGCTTAGGCGGCAGGGCAACGGATGGCTACACCTTC.

This sequence joins TRBV11-3 and TRBJ2-7, with a weak D call TRBD1 (5 bases). The V end was cut by 0 bases, the J end by 3 bases, with 15 bases between. The CDR3 runs to 16 residues. From germline, CDR1 is SGHNT and CDR2 YENEEA. The CDR3 is CASSLDLGAGNYEQYF. The DNA for the CDR3 is TGTGCCAGCAGCTTAGACCTTGGGGCAGGGAACTACGAGCAGTACTTC.

J is TRBJ2-7 and V is TRBV5-4; perhaps TRBD1 as D (6 bases). CDR1 and CDR2 from the germline V gene are SGHNT and YYREEE (reference sequence). Trimming pared 5 bases from V and 3 bases from J, leaving 15 bases between. This CDR3 spans 14 amino acids. CDR3 sequence: CASRVRGSGYEQYF. CDR3 DNA sequence: TGTGCCAGCAGAGTGAGGGGGTCGGGCTACGAGCAGTACTTC.

The rearrangement joins TRBV19 to TRBJ2-7; D not certain. Germline V gene data show CDR1 as LNHDA and CDR2 as SQIVND (reference sequence). The CDR3 runs 13 residues. V dropped 6 bases and J dropped 7 bases, with 16 bases sitting between them. The CDR3 loop reads CASRPRGVGEQYF. The CDR3 coding sequence is TGTGCCAGTAGGCCCCGTGGGGTCGGGGAGCAGTACTTC.

This clone has more than one count but fewer than ten. This chain links TRBV5-1 with TRBJ1-1; 8 bases map to TRBD1. This CDR3 spans 14 amino acids. V shed 2 bases, J shed 4 bases, and the junction held 4 bases outside the gene matches. The germline CDR1 and CDR2 sequences are SGHRS and YFSETQ. In DNA form, the CDR3 reads TGCGCCAGCAGCTTAGGACAGGGACCCACTGAAGCTTTCTTT. Its translation is CASSLGQGPTEAFF.

The genes are TRBV7-2 and TRBJ2-7, with D possibly TRBD2 on 7 matching bases. V was pared by 8 bases and J by 7 bases, with 21 bases between. CDR1 and CDR2 from the germline V gene are SGHTA and FQGNSA. The length of the CDR3 is 14 residues. The CDR3 DNA sequence: TGTGCCAGCGCCAAGGCGGGGGCTCGCCGGGAGCAGTACTTC. This translates into CASAKAGARREQYF.

This clone has a handful of counts. The gene calls are TRBV6-5 and TRBJ1-5, with D possibly being TRBD1 (5 bases). V lost 5 bases and J 7 bases, leaving 18 bases between the germline ends. Looked up from germline, CDR1 is MNHEY and CDR2 is SVGAGI. The CDR3 loop spans 15 amino acids. The CDR3 here is CASSPTVGATQPQHF. CDR3 DNA sequence: TGTGCCAGCAGTCCCACCGTTGGGGCGACCCAGCCCCAGCATTTT.

V and J are TRBV27 and TRBJ2-7; D not resolved. Trimming pared 5 bases from V and 5 bases from J, leaving 10 bases between. The CDR3 totals 12 residues. Germline V gene lookup returns CDR1 MNHEY and CDR2 SMNVEV (reference sequence). The CDR3 coding sequence is TGTGCCAGCAGTCCCATGGGCCACGAGCAGTACTTC. Amino acids: CASSPMGHEQYF.

J is TRBJ2-5 and V is TRBV28; possibly TRBD2 for D (6 bases). Trimming shortened V by 11 bases and J by 5 bases, and 30 bases separated the two germline ends. Germline V gene data show CDR1 as MDHEN and CDR2 as SYDVKM. This CDR3 has 17 amino acids. CDR3 region: CAAGGTSGTSDRETQYF. CDR3 nucleotides: TGTGCCGCAGGCGGGACCTCTGGGACGTCCGACCGGGAGACCCAGTACTTC.

The CDR3 sequence is CASSMRDSSNQPQHF. Here the CDR3 DNA reads TGTGCCAGTAGTATGCGGGACAGTAGCAATCAGCCCCAGCATTTT. The rearrangement uses TRBV19 and TRBJ1-5; 7 bases agree with TRBD1. V lost 3 bases to trimming and J lost 0 bases; unmatched junction nucleotides: 2. Germline V gene data show CDR1 as LNHDA and CDR2 as SQIVND (reference sequence). The CDR3 totals 15 residues.

The V call is TRBV12-5, the J call TRBJ1-3; D not resolved. V dropped 5 bases and J dropped 4 bases, with 12 bases sitting between them. The CDR3 is made up of 14 amino acids. CDR1 and CDR2 (germline): LGHNT, FRNRAP. CDR3 nucleotide sequence: TGTGCTAGTGGTCCGGGGATGGTGGGAAACACCATATATTTT. Its translation: CASGPGMVGNTIYF.

The rearrangement links TRBV7-9 to TRBJ2-3; D is undetermined. V shed 0 bases and J shed 0 bases, with 4 bases lying between them. Per germline, CDR1 SEHNR and CDR2 FQNEAQ (reference sequence). The CDR3 spans 14 residues. This chain's CDR3 is CASSLAVSTDTQYF. CDR3 DNA: TGTGCCAGCAGCTTAGCAGTTAGCACAGATACGCAGTATTTT.

In DNA, the CDR3 is TGTGCCAGCAGCCCCCCGCTAAGGGCGGCGCAGTATTTT. Translated: CASSPPLRAAQYF. The genes are TRBV7-2 and TRBJ2-3; the D is unclear. V lost 5 bases and J lost 10, with 16 bases in between. There are 13 residues in the CDR3. Germline V lookup: CDR1 SGHTA, CDR2 FQGNSA.

In its sample, this clone was seen once. The CDR3 DNA is TGTGCCAGTAGTCGGACTAGCGGAAGTACCAGGGATGAGCAGTTCTTC. This sequence encodes CASSRTSGSTRDEQFF. This chain joins TRBV19 and TRBJ2-1; 10 bases line up with TRBD2. Trimming cost V 5 bases and J 8 bases; bases outside gene matches: 12. The germline V gene encodes CDR1 LNHDA and CDR2 SQIVND (reference sequence). The CDR3 is 16 amino acids.

Turning to this clone: The junction departs from germline at one end; a sequencing error may be responsible. V and J are TRBV7-3 and TRBJ2-2; 10 nucleotides line up with TRBD2. The CDR3 loop spans 17 amino acids. Germline V gene lookup returns CDR1 SGHTA and CDR2 FQGTGA. Written as DNA, the CDR3 is TGTGCCAGCAGCCTAACCCAGCGGGGGGGCCGCACCGGGGAGCTGTTTTTT. Translation: CASSLTQRGGRTGELFF.

The chain is built from TRBV4-3 and TRBJ1-5; 7 bases fit TRBD1. Germline values: CDR1 LGHNA, CDR2 YSLEER. V shed 0 bases and J 0 bases; nucleotides not matched to a gene: 5. The CDR3 is 17 residues long. The CDR3 protein is CASSQDWEGASNQPQHF. The CDR3, as DNA: TGCGCCAGCAGCCAAGATTGGGAGGGGGCTAGCAATCAGCCCCAGCATTTT.

The chain recombines TRBV4-1 with TRBJ2-7; 7 bases are a match to TRBD2. The CDR3 loop spans 18 amino acids. Germline CDR1 MGHRA, CDR2 YSYEKL. V dropped 4 bases and J dropped 7; count of bases not matched to a gene: 22. In DNA form, the CDR3 reads TGCGCCAGCAGCCCGTCGGGAAGTGGGTCGGCCCAAGCGGGGGAGCAGTACTTC. Translated: CASSPSGSGSAQAGEQYF.